A selection of T cell receptor beta chains follows, all from one sample in a study of shared clonotypes between healthy human individuals. Clones were sequenced by immunoSEQ multiplex PCR, and TCRdb holds only the in-frame ones, with some missing. The table records over a million clones, around 74% of them present only once. Sequenced material: memory CD4+ T cells sorted from blood. Receptor source: a young man in good health. The CDR3 runs from the conserved cysteine through the conserved F or W. D genes are given only for firm matches. Where a row states a size, it is once, few, many or the class of an expanded clone; other rows omit it.

abundance: few
j_gene: TRBJ2-5
v_gene: TRBV7-9
d_gene: .
len: 13
CDR3aa: CASSPTGIETQYF
CDR3nt: TGTGCCAGCAGTCCTACAGGGATAGAGACCCAGTACTTC

abundance: .
j_gene: TRBJ2-7
v_gene: TRBV5-1
d_gene: .
len: 15
CDR3aa: CASSLAGLTEQEQYF
CDR3nt: TGCGCCAGCAGCTTGGCGGGATTAACTGAACAGGAGCAGTACTTC

abundance: .
j_gene: TRBJ2-5
v_gene: TRBV9
d_gene: .
len: 14
CDR3aa: CASSVEPLGETQYF
CDR3nt: TGTGCCAGCAGCGTAGAGCCACTGGGAGAGACCCAGTACTTC

abundance: .
j_gene: TRBJ2-1
v_gene: TRBV4-1
d_gene: .
len: 14
CDR3aa: CASSQDRGYNEQFF
CDR3nt: TGCGCCAGCAGCCAAGATAGGGGATACAATGAGCAGTTCTTC

abundance: .
j_gene: TRBJ2-1
v_gene: TRBV5-4
d_gene: .
len: 16
CDR3aa: CASSLTTGAIYNEQFF
CDR3nt: TGTGCCAGCAGCCTGACGACGGGGGCCATTTACAATGAGCAGTTCTTC

abundance: few
j_gene: TRBJ2-7
v_gene: TRBV19
d_gene: TRBD2
len: 16
CDR3aa: CASSIATAGGMYEQYF
CDR3nt: TGTGCCAGTAGTATAGCCACAGCGGGGGGTATGTACGAGCAGTACTTC

abundance: .
j_gene: TRBJ2-3
v_gene: TRBV5-5
d_gene: .
len: 15
CDR3aa: CASSPLTGKTDTQYF
CDR3nt: TGTGCCAGCAGCCCCCTGACAGGCAAAACAGATACGCAGTATTTT

abundance: .
j_gene: TRBJ2-6
v_gene: TRBV30
d_gene: .
len: 14
CDR3aa: CAWSVGSGANVLTF
CDR3nt: TGTGCCTGGAGTGTCGGCTCTGGGGCCAACGTCCTGACTTTC

abundance: .
j_gene: TRBJ2-2
v_gene: TRBV5-4
d_gene: .
len: 16
CDR3aa: CASSLTGRAETGELFF
CDR3nt: TGTGCCAGCAGCTTGACAGGGAGGGCAGAAACCGGGGAGCTGTTTTTT

abundance: .
j_gene: TRBJ2-5
v_gene: TRBV5-1
d_gene: TRBD2
len: 15
CDR3aa: CASSLNPASGETQYF
CDR3nt: TGCGCCAGCAGCTTGAACCCTGCTAGCGGAGAGACCCAGTACTTC